A single sample gave rise to the 23 T cell receptor beta chains below, sequenced in a study of cytomegalovirus exposure and HLA in healthy donors. This PCR relied on a set of 60 Vbeta primers and 13 Jbeta primers. TCRdb's copy holds only in-frame clones and misses some; the assay was immunoSEQ multiplex PCR. The table shows under 150,000 clones, with 82% occurring only once. The source material was PBMCs. Receptor source: a young woman in good health and CMV-seronegative.

V usage is TRBV27 and J usage is TRBJ1-2, with TRBD1 matching 7 bases. CDR1 and CDR2 from the germline V gene are MNHEY and SMNVEV (reference sequence). The CDR3 is made up of 16 amino acids. Trimming cost V 5 bases and J 4 bases; bases outside gene matches: 13. The CDR3 nucleotides are TGTGCCAGCAGTCCCGGGGGTGAGGGGGCCGTCTATGGCTACACCTTC. It translates to CASSPGGEGAVYGYTF.

The J gene is TRBJ1-2, the V gene TRBV18; no clear D gene. V was clipped by 1 base and J by 4 bases, with 13 bases between them. In germline, CDR1 is KGHSH, CDR2 LQKENI. The CDR3 sequence is 15 residues long. The CDR3 loop reads CASSPQLGEVYGYTF. The CDR3 region has the DNA TGTGCCAGCTCACCACAACTGGGAGAGGTCTATGGCTACACCTTC.

The rearrangement uses TRBV9 and TRBJ1-4; 7 nucleotides match TRBD1. The CDR3 is 14 amino acids. V shed 4 bases and J 7 bases; nucleotides not matched to a gene: 7. Germline CDR1 reads SGDLS; CDR2 reads YYNGEE. Here the CDR3 DNA reads TGTGCCAGCAGCTACGACAGGGTCCCTGAAAAACTGTTTTTT. Its protein is CASSYDRVPEKLFF.

The chain has TRBV7-8 and TRBJ2-5, with 11 nucleotides matching TRBD1. The CDR3 has 17 residues. V lost 5 bases to trimming and J lost 5 bases; unmatched junction nucleotides: 13. Germline-derived CDR1 and CDR2 are SGHVS and FQNEAQ. The CDR3 nucleotides are TGTGCCAGCAGCACCCGATGGACAGGGGGCGCAGGGGAGACCCAGTACTTC. Its translation: CASSTRWTGGAGETQYF.

The CDR3 bases are TGTGCCAGCAGACCCGCCAGGGCCGGCGACTATGGCTACACCTTC. Amino acid sequence: CASRPARAGDYGYTF. This sequence joins TRBV2 and TRBJ1-2, with D possibly being TRBD1 (5 bases). Germline loops: CDR1 SNHLY, CDR2 FYNNEI. Deletions cut 6 bases from V and 3 bases from J, with 17 bases between. This CDR3 comprises 15 residues.

This clone was seen just once. The chain uses TRBV28 and TRBJ2-3, with D possibly being TRBD2 (5 bases). This CDR3 contains 17 residues. The germline V and J ends were trimmed by 1 base and 0 bases, with 14 bases remaining between them. Germline V gene data show CDR1 as MDHEN and CDR2 as SYDVKM. The CDR3 spells CASSLYSSGVSTDTQYF. In DNA, the CDR3 is TGTGCCAGCAGTTTATACTCCAGCGGAGTTAGCACAGATACGCAGTATTTT.

On this clone: Other nucleotide sequences in the sample specify the same CDR3. The chain couples TRBV4-1 to TRBJ2-1, with D possibly being TRBD2 (6 bases). Trimming took 1 base from V and 7 from J, leaving 8 bases between them. There are 13 residues in the CDR3. Germline CDR1 reads MGHRA; CDR2 reads YSYEKL. CDR3 bases: TGCGCCAGCAGCCAAGCGGGAGTAAATGAGCAGTTCTTC. Amino acid sequence: CASSQAGVNEQFF.

V gene TRBV11-2 combines with J gene TRBJ2-7; 8 bases are shared with TRBD1. The CDR3 spans 13 residues. Germline V CDR1 and CDR2: SGHAT, FQNNGV. Trimming removed 5 bases from V and 3 bases from J; junction bases left unmatched: 3. CDR3 amino acids: CASSRQGYYEQYF. Written as DNA, the CDR3 is TGTGCCAGCAGCCGACAGGGGTACTACGAGCAGTACTTC.

This chain joins TRBV10-2 and TRBJ1-3, with 7 positions matching TRBD1. Unmatched junction bases numbered 5, after V lost 6 bases and J lost 6 bases. Germline values: CDR1 WSHSY, CDR2 SAAADI. This CDR3 region has 13 residues. This chain's CDR3 is CASSLGQQNTIYF. The CDR3 DNA reads TGCGCCAGCAGCCTGGGACAGCAAAACACCATATATTTT.

The J gene is TRBJ2-5, the V gene TRBV15, with D unresolved. CDR3 length: 13 amino acids. Trimming stripped 3 bases from V and 2 bases from J, with 7 bases between. Germline V CDR1 and CDR2: LNHNV, YYDKDF (reference sequence). Written as DNA, the CDR3 is TGTGCCACCAGCAGGGCAGTGCAAGAGACCCAGTACTTC. Amino acids: CATSRAVQETQYF. The variable domain in full, with the rest retrieved from reference TRBV15 and TRBJ2-5, is DAMVIQNPRYQVTQFGKPVTLSCSQTLNHNVMYWYQQKSSQAPKLLFHYYDKDFNNEADTPDNFQSRRPNTSFCFLDIRSPGLGDTAMYLCATSRAVQETQYFGPGTRLLVL.

V usage is TRBV9 and J usage is TRBJ2-7, with D tentatively TRBD1 (5 bases). This CDR3 region has 15 residues. V lost 3 bases to trimming and J lost 3 bases, with 16 bases between them. Germline V gene sequence: CDR1 SGDLS, CDR2 YYNGEE. DNA of the CDR3: TGTGCCAGCAGCGCCCCTGCCCCGACAGTCTACGAGCAGTACGTC. This translates into CASSAPAPTVYEQYV.

The chain links TRBV7-9 to TRBJ2-7; TRBD1 aligns across 8 bases. V gave up 4 bases and J gave up 4 bases; unmatched junction bases: 6. The CDR3 extends over 14 amino acids. The germline V gene encodes CDR1 SEHNR and CDR2 FQNEAQ (reference sequence). In DNA, the CDR3 is TGTGCCAGCAGCTCCAAGACAGGGGAGTACGAGCAGTACTTC. Translating it yields CASSSKTGEYEQYF. Supplemented by reference TRBV7-9 and TRBJ2-7, the full variable domain reads DTGVSQNPRHKITKRGQNVTFRCDPISEHNRLYWYRQTLGQGPEFLTYFQNEAQLEKSRLLSDRFSAERPKGSFSTLEIQRTEQGDSAMYLCASSSKTGEYEQYFGPGTRLTVT.

This clone appeared a few times. This sequence joins TRBV5-6 and TRBJ2-2, with a possible D match to TRBD1 (6 bases). The ends were cut back, 3 bases at V and 1 base at J, with 13 bases in the middle. Germline V gene sequence: CDR1 SGHDT, CDR2 YYEEEE. The CDR3 extends over 16 amino acids. The DNA for the CDR3 is TGTGCCAGCAGCTGGGGCAGGGGCGGGAACACCGGGGAGCTGTTTTTT. Protein: CASSWGRGGNTGELFF.

The rearrangement uses TRBV5-1 and TRBJ2-3; 9 nucleotides agree with TRBD2. The CDR3 runs 21 residues. Germline-derived CDR1 and CDR2 are SGHRS and YFSETQ. The junction had 21 bases not matched to a gene; V was cut back by 4 bases and J by 0 bases. CDR3 in DNA: TGCGCCAGCAGCCCAGGACGGAAACTAAGCGGGAGGCTTTCTAGCACAGATACGCAGTATTTT. Amino acid sequence: CASSPGRKLSGRLSSTDTQYF.

The chain carries TRBV6-6 and TRBJ1-1; the D is unclear. Per germline, CDR1 MNHNY and CDR2 SVGAGI (reference sequence). This CDR3 spans 12 amino acids. V lost 8 bases, J lost 7 bases, and 14 bases lay in between. The CDR3 DNA reads TGTGCCAGCTCCCCGAGGGCTAATGAAGCTTTCTTT. Its translation: CASSPRANEAFF.

The rearrangement links TRBV19 to TRBJ1-2; no clear D. Per germline, CDR1 LNHDA and CDR2 SQIVND (reference sequence). V lost 0 bases and J 5 bases, leaving 7 bases between the germline ends. CDR3 length: 13 residues. As DNA, the CDR3 is TGTGCCAGTAGTATAGATTCGGTTTATGGCTACACCTTC. Encoded protein: CASSIDSVYGYTF.

The chain recombines TRBV5-1 with TRBJ1-1; perhaps TRBD1 as D (6 bases). Trimming stripped 2 bases from V and 0 bases from J, with 11 bases between. The CDR3 contains 15 residues. Germline V CDR1 and CDR2: SGHRS, YFSETQ. CDR3 in amino acids: CASSFGGQVNTEAFF. The CDR3 bases are TGCGCCAGCAGCTTCGGGGGGCAGGTGAACACTGAAGCTTTCTTT.

The chain links TRBV28 to TRBJ1-1; no reliable D call. In germline, CDR1 is MDHEN, CDR2 SYDVKM. V shed 2 bases and J shed 7 bases, with 14 bases lying between them. This CDR3 spans 14 amino acids. CDR3 nucleotide sequence: TGTGCCAGCAGTTTAAGGATGATTGGGCTTGAAGCTTTCTTT. This codes for CASSLRMIGLEAFF.

The chain couples TRBV9 to TRBJ2-5; the match to TRBD2 covers 8 bases. CDR1 and CDR2 from the germline V gene are SGDLS and YYNGEE. The junction had 5 bases not matched to a gene; V was cut back by 0 bases and J by 4 bases. This CDR3 contains 15 residues. The CDR3 nucleotides read TGTGCCAGCAGCGTAGAGGGGCGGGGGGCAGAGACCCAGTACTTC. This translates into CASSVEGRGAETQYF.

This chain links TRBV19 with TRBJ1-2; tentatively, D is TRBD1 (5 bases). The CDR3 contains 15 residues. The V end lost 2 bases, the J end lost 5 bases, and 15 bases lay between the germline ends. From germline, CDR1 is LNHDA and CDR2 SQIVND (reference sequence). This CDR3 is CASSISQGIGYGYTF. The CDR3 DNA follows: TGTGCCAGTAGTATAAGTCAGGGAATCGGTTATGGCTACACCTTC. Filled out from reference TRBV19 and TRBJ1-2, the complete variable domain reads DGGITQSPKYLFRKEGQNVTLSCEQNLNHDAMYWYRQDPGQGLRLIYYSQIVNDFQKGDIAEGYSVSREKKESFPLTVTSAQKNPTAFYLCASSISQGIGYGYTFGSGTRLTVV.

DNA for the CDR3: TGTGCCAGCAGCGGGGGGGCAGATACGCAGTATTTT. Translating it yields CASSGGADTQYF. The chain employs TRBV9 and TRBJ2-3; perhaps TRBD2 as D (6 bases). Germline lookup yields CDR1 SGDLS and CDR2 YYNGEE. With 3 bases removed from V and 4 bases from J, the gap between germline ends came to 6 bases. This CDR3 is built from 12 residues. The variable domain in full, with the rest retrieved from reference TRBV9 and TRBJ2-3, is DSGVTQTPKHLITATGQRVTLRCSPRSGDLSVYWYQQSLDQGLQFLIQYYNGEERAKGNILERFSAQQFPDLHSELNLSSLELGDSALYFCASSGGADTQYFGPGTRLTVL.

The rearrangement uses TRBV19 and TRBJ2-5; unclear D gene. Looked up from germline, CDR1 is LNHDA and CDR2 is SQIVND (reference sequence). This CDR3 comprises 13 residues. V lost 3 bases and J 4 bases, leaving 9 bases between the germline ends. CDR3 DNA sequence: TGTGCCAGTAGTATGGGCCACGGAGAGACCCAGTACTTC. Translating gives CASSMGHGETQYF.

V is TRBV7-2 and J is TRBJ1-1, with D hard to call. CDR1 and CDR2 from the germline V gene are SGHTA and FQGNSA. The CDR3 runs to 14 residues. The V end was cut by 4 bases, the J end by 1 base, with 10 bases between. The CDR3: CASSSFLPNTEAFF. The CDR3 DNA reads as TGTGCCAGCAGCTCGTTTCTTCCGAACACTGAAGCTTTCTTT.